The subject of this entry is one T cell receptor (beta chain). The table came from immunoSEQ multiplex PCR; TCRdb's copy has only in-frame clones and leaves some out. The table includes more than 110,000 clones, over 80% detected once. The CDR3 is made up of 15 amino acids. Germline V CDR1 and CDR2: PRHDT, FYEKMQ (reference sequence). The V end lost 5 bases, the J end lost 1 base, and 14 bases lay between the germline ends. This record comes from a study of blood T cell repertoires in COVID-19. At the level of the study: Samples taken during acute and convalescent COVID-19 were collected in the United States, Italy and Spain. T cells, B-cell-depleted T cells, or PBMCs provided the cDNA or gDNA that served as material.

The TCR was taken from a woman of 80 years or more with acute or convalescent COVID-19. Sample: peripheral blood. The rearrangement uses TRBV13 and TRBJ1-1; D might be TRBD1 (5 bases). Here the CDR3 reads CASSLRVGPNTEAFF. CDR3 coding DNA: TGTGCCAGCAGCCTTAGAGTGGGGCCGAACACTGAAGCTTTCTTT.